The 11 T cell receptor beta chains listed next were all sequenced from one sample in a study of blood T cells in healthy people across ages. With a J-beta primer mix and a sample-barcoded 5' primer, a second PCR ran roughly 6 to 11 cycles. From the 5' RACE reads, TCRdb called clonotypes with MiXCR, one entry per CDR3 protein. The sample contains roughly 2 million distinct CDR3 sequences, about 50% of which appear only once. Material for sequencing was blood. These TCRs come from a woman in her forties in good health.

A single count supports this clonotype. This sequence joins TRBV12-3 or TRBV12-4 and TRBJ1-5; tentatively, D is TRBD1 (5 bases). Trimming pared 3 bases from V and 10 bases from J, leaving 16 bases between. The CDR3 has 14 residues. This CDR3 is CASSFYLGDQPQHF. The CDR3 DNA reads TGTGCCAGCAGTTTTTATCTGGGGGACCAACCCCAGCATTTT.

The genes are TRBV7-2 and TRBJ2-5; 8 bases fit TRBD1. Losses at the gene ends were 4 bases for V and 4 bases for J; bases not matched to a gene: 8. The CDR3 has 15 residues. Germline-derived CDR1 and CDR2 are SGHTA and FQGNSA. Written as DNA, the CDR3 is TGTACCAGCAGCTCGGGACAGGTGGTTCGAGAGACCCAGTACTTC. Translation: CTSSSGQVVRETQYF.

CDR3 in DNA: TGCGCCAGCAGCGCTCGGGGATTCACCCTCACCAGCACAGATACGCAGTATTTT. This encodes CASSARGFTLTSTDTQYF. V gene TRBV4-3 combines with J gene TRBJ2-3; TRBD2 is a possible D gene (5 bases). Germline values: CDR1 LGHNA, CDR2 YSLEER. Trimming pared 5 bases from V and 0 bases from J, leaving 21 bases between. The CDR3 runs to 18 residues.

This clonotype showed up just once. The chain employs TRBV7-3 and TRBJ2-6; 8 nucleotides match TRBD2. Germline CDR1 and CDR2: SGHTA and FQGTGA. The CDR3 consists of 16 residues. The junction had 4 bases not matched to a gene; V was cut back by 2 bases and J by 4 bases. The CDR3 here is CASSLPGGLGANVLTF. The CDR3 bases are TGTGCCAGCAGCTTACCGGGGGGGCTCGGGGCCAACGTCCTGACTTTC.

J is TRBJ2-5 and V is TRBV4-3; D perhaps matches TRBD2 (5 bases). Per the germline V gene, CDR1 is LGHNA and CDR2 is YSLEER. V was cut by 0 bases and J by 1 base, with 12 bases left in between. The CDR3 is 16 amino acids. CDR3 sequence: CASSQDISGLQETQYF. The CDR3 DNA reads TGCGCCAGCAGCCAAGATATAAGCGGCCTCCAAGAGACCCAGTACTTC.

This clonotype was seen only a few times. The rearrangement links TRBV7-8 to TRBJ2-5; either TRBD1 or TRBD2 may supply D (5 bases each). The germline V gene has CDR1 SGHVS and CDR2 FQNEAQ. The CDR3 is 15 residues long. V was pared by 0 bases and J by 4 bases, with 12 bases between. In DNA form, the CDR3 reads TGTGCCAGCAGCTTAGCGGGGGTCTTGGTAGAGACCCAGTACTTC. Residues: CASSLAGVLVETQYF.

There are a few counts of this clonotype. The V gene is TRBV6-5, the J gene TRBJ2-5, with TRBD1 matching over 10 bases. The DNA end lines up better with TRBJ2-7; the J call may be wrong. The CDR3 runs 15 residues. Per germline, CDR1 MNHEY and CDR2 SVGAGI. CDR3 amino acids: CASSYSDRGAYEQYF. For the CDR3, the DNA is TGTGCCAGCAGTTACTCGGACAGGGGGGCCTACGAGCAGTACTTC.

The chain links TRBV10-3 to TRBJ1-2; no clear D. V was shortened by 7 bases and J by 4 bases, with 10 bases between the two germline ends. The CDR3 runs to 12 residues. Germline loops: CDR1 ENHRY, CDR2 SYGVKD. The CDR3 here is CAITMDGYGYTF. DNA for the CDR3: TGTGCCATCACCATGGACGGCTATGGCTACACCTTC.

V gene TRBV4-2 combines with J gene TRBJ2-7, with unresolved D. The germline gives CDR1 LGHNA, CDR2 YNFKEQ. V was trimmed by 4 bases and J by 0 bases, leaving 10 bases between them. This CDR3 has 14 residues. DNA of the CDR3: TGTGCCAGCAGCCCAAATGAGAGCTCCTACGAGCAGTACTTC. It is translated as CASSPNESSYEQYF.

This clonotype was seen only a few times. CDR3 sequence reads: CSALGGSNYGYTF. CDR3 sequence (DNA): TGCAGTGCTTTGGGGGGGTCTAACTATGGCTACACCTTC. The rearrangement joins TRBV20-1 to TRBJ1-2, with D perhaps TRBD1 (5 bases). Germline V gene sequence: CDR1 DFQATT, CDR2 SNEGSKA (reference sequence). The CDR3 is made up of 13 amino acids. The germline V and J ends were trimmed by 5 bases and 0 bases, with 10 bases remaining between them.

The chain is built from TRBV6-5 and TRBJ2-1; 10 bases line up with TRBD1. The CDR3 consists of 17 residues. CDR1 MNHEY and CDR2 SVGAGI come from the germline V gene. V trimming: 1 base; J trimming: 5 bases; junction bases outside the gene matches: 8. CDR3 nucleotides: TGTGCCAGCAGTTACTTACTTACCGGGACAGGGGACAATGAGCAGTTCTTC. Protein: CASSYLLTGTGDNEQFF.